This TCR beta chain was recovered during a study of T-cell reconstitution after alpha-beta-depleted transplantation in children. As concerns this clonotype: The antigen is undetermined.

TCRbeta library construction was performed incorporating unique molecular identifiers. A single record per CDR3 protein comes from TCRdb applying MiXCR to the PCR reads. The table includes roughly 490,000 distinct CDR3 sequences, 9.5% to 12% detected once. CDR1 is SGHTA, CDR2 FQGNSA, per germline. This CDR3 is 15 amino acids long. The junction had 4 bases not matched to a gene; V was cut back by 2 bases and J by 3 bases. Whole-study findings and limits: Reports say that about two months after transplant, the alpha-beta T cells came out of several hundred graft clones that had expanded. One year post-transplant, T-cell counts and diversity were largely derived from T cells produced anew.

The starting material was PBMCs, mostly from graft donor cells, obtained 180 days after TCRalphabeta/CD19-depleted stem cell transplant. V usage is TRBV7-2 and J usage is TRBJ2-1, with 7 bases fitting TRBD2. This receptor was taken from a female patient aged 2-9 years who had a stem cell transplant for aplastic anemia, so the T cells may come from the graft donor. The CDR3 nucleotides read TGTGCCAGCAGCTTAAGGGCGGGAGTCTACAATGAGCAGTTCTTC. Residues: CASSLRAGVYNEQFF.